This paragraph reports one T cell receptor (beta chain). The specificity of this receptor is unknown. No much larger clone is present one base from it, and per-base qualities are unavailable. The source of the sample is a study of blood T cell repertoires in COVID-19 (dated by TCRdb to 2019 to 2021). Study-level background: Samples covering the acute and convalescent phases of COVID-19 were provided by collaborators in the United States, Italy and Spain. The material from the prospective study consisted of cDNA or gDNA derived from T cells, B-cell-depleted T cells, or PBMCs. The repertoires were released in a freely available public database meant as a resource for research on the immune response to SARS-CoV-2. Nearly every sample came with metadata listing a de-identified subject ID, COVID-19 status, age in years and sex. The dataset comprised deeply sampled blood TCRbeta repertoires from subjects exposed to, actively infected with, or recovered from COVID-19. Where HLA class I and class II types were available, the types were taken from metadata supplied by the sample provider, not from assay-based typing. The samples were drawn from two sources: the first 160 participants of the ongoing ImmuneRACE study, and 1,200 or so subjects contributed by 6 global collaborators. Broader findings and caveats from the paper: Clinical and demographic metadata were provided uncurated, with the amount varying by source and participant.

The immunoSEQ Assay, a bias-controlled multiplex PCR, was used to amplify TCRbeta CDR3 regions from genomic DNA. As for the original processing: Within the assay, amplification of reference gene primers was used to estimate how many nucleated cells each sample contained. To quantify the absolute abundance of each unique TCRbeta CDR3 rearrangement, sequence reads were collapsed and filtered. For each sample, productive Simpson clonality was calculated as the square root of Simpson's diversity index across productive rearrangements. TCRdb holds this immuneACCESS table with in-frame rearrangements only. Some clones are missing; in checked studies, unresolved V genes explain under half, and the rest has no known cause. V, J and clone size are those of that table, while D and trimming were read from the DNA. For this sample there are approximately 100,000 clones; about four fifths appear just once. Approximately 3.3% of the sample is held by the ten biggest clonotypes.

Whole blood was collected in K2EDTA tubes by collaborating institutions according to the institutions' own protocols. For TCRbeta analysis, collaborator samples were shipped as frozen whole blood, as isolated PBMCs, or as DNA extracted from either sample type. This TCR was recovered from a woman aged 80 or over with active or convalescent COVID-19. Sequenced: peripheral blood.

The nucleotide sequence reads as follows: TGTGCCAGCAGCTTAGCAGGGGGGCAGTACTTC. It encodes CASSLAGGQYF. Recombination connected TRBV7-2 to TRBJ2-7, with TRBD1 perhaps the D gene, on 6 matching bases. Trimming removed 0 bases from V and 9 bases from J, leaving 6 bases between the germline ends. Reading the germline V gene gives CDR1 SGHTA and CDR2 FQGNSA. The CDR3, from cysteine to phenylalanine, totals 11 residues. The CDR3 DNA has 33 bases and is translated from base 1.